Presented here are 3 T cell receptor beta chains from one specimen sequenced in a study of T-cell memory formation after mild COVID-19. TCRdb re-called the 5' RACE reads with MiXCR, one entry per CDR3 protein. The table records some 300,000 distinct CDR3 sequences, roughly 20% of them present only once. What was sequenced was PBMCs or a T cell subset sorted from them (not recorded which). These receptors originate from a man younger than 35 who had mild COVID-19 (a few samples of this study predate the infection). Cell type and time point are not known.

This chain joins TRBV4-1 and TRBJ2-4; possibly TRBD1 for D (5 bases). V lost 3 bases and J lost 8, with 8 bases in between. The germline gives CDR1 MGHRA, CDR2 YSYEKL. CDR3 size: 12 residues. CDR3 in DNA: TGCGCCAGCAGCCACATAGGGGACATTCAGTACTTC. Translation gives CASSHIGDIQYF.

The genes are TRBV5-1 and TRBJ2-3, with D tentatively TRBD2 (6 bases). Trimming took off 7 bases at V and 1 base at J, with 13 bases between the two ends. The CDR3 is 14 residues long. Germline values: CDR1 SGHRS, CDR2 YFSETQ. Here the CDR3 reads CASAGGPGTDTQYF. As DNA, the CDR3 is TGCGCCAGCGCAGGAGGGCCGGGCACAGATACGCAGTATTTT. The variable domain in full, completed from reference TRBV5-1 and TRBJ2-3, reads KAGVTQTPRYLIKTRGQQVTLSCSPISGHRSVSWYQQTPGQGLQFLFEYFSETQRNKGNFPGRFSGRQFSNSRSEMNVSTLELGDSALYLCASAGGPGTDTQYFGPGTRLTVL.

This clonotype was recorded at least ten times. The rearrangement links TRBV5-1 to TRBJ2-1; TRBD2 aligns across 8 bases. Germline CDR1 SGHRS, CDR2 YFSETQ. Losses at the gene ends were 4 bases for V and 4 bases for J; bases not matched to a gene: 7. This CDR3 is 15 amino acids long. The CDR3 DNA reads TGCGCCAGCAGCAGCACTAGCGGCGTTTACAATGAGCAGTTCTTC. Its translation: CASSSTSGVYNEQFF.